The rows below give T cell receptor beta chains drawn from one sample of a study of OX40 agonist ivuxolimab in advanced cancers. Assay: immunoSEQ multiplex PCR; the TCRdb copy retains only in-frame clones and omits some. Of more than 85,000 clones listed, approximately 90% are singletons. This specimen consisted of CD4+ or CD8+ T cells sorted from blood, obtained in a trial of the OX40 agonist ivuxolimab. The receptors originated from an adult with an advanced solid tumor such as melanoma, head and neck, liver or kidney cancer. The CDR3 runs from the conserved cysteine through the conserved F or W. D genes are given only for firm matches. Rows may omit the clone size; those that give it use once, few, many or a size class.

j_gene	v_gene	abundance	d_gene	CDR3aa	CDR3nt
TRBJ2-2	TRBV18	-	-	CASSRDTGELFF	TGTGCCAGCTCACGGGACACCGGGGAGCTGTTTTTT
TRBJ2-7	TRBV11-3	-	-	CASSAGASPSYEQYF	TGTGCCAGCAGCGCCGGCGCAAGTCCATCCTACGAGCAGTACTTC
TRBJ1-1	TRBV27	-	TRBD1	CASSLRGGVTEAFF	TGTGCCAGCAGTTTGAGAGGGGGCGTCACTGAAGCTTTCTTT
TRBJ2-7	TRBV4-3	-	TRBD2	CASSQDGLAGGEQYF	TGCGCCAGCAGCCAAGATGGTCTAGCGGGCGGGGAGCAGTACTTC
TRBJ2-7	TRBV5-4	-	-	CASSLDPAQAYEQYF	TGTGCCAGCAGCTTGGACCCCGCCCAGGCCTACGAGCAGTACTTC
TRBJ2-1	TRBV10-1	-	-	CASPPPGAGGFSYNEQFF	TGCGCCAGCCCCCCCCCAGGGGCAGGTGGTTTCTCCTACAATGAGCAGTTCTTC
TRBJ2-5	TRBV11-2	-	TRBD2	CASSLAGGSHF	TGTGCCAGCAGCTTAGCGGGGGGAAGTCACTTC
TRBJ2-3	TRBV28	-	TRBD2	CASSPRVAGKSDTQYF	TGTGCCAGCAGTCCCAGGGTAGCGGGAAAATCAGATACGCAGTATTTT
TRBJ2-1	TRBV15	-	TRBD1	CATSRPGQHYNEQFF	TGTGCCACCAGCAGACCGGGACAGCATTACAATGAGCAGTTCTTC
TRBJ2-5	TRBV7-9	-	-	CASSLSGARETQYF	TGTGCCAGCAGCTTGTCGGGTGCGAGGGAGACCCAGTACTTC
TRBJ2-4	TRBV28	once	-	CASSLPVVGKNIQYF	TGTGCCAGCAGTTTACCGGTAGTTGGCAAAAACATTCAGTACTTC
TRBJ2-7	TRBV30	-	-	CAWTRNTGPYEQYF	TGTGCCTGGACCCGAAACACAGGACCCTACGAGCAGTACTTC
TRBJ2-7	TRBV18	few	TRBD1	CASSPGTGNEQYF	TGTGCCAGCTCACCCGGGACAGGTAACGAGCAGTACTTC
TRBJ1-2	TRBV6-5	-	TRBD1	CASRGQVYGYTF	TGTGCCAGCAGGGGACAGGTATATGGCTACACCTTC
TRBJ2-3	TRBV19	-	-	CASSIDDYTDTQYF	TGTGCCAGTAGTATAGACGATTACACAGATACGCAGTATTTT
TRBJ2-3	TRBV7-3	-	-	CASSKTGPDTQYF	TGTGCCAGCAGCAAGACAGGTCCGGATACGCAGTATTTT
TRBJ2-1	TRBV19	once	-	CASSMGGGGEQFF	TGTGCCAGTAGTATGGGAGGAGGGGGGGAGCAGTTCTTC
TRBJ2-7	TRBV19	few	TRBD1	CATGQGRLYEQYF	TGTGCCACCGGACAGGGACGATTATACGAGCAGTACTTC
TRBJ2-1	TRBV30	-	-	CAWSRGYNEQFF	TGTGCCTGGAGCAGAGGATACAATGAGCAGTTCTTC
TRBJ2-1	TRBV27	-	TRBD2	CASSPRLAGGHNEQFF	TGTGCCAGCAGTCCAAGACTAGCGGGGGGGCACAATGAGCAGTTCTTC
TRBJ2-2	TRBV7-8	-	-	CASSLARHTGELFF	TGTGCCAGCAGCTTAGCGCGGCACACCGGGGAGCTGTTTTTT
TRBJ2-3	TRBV9	-	-	CASSVAGGADTQYF	TGTGCCAGCAGCGTAGCCGGCGGGGCAGATACGCAGTATTTT
TRBJ2-2	TRBV5-4	-	TRBD2	CASSLGLAGRVGELFF	TGTGCCAGCAGCTTAGGACTAGCGGGAAGAGTCGGGGAGCTGTTTTTT
TRBJ2-3	TRBV5-1	-	-	CASSLVPESTDTQYF	TGCGCCAGCAGCTTGGTCCCGGAGAGCACAGATACGCAGTATTTT
TRBJ2-7	TRBV28	-	TRBD2	CASRDSGTDEQYF	TGTGCCAGCAGGGATAGCGGGACGGACGAGCAGTACTTC
TRBJ2-7	TRBV5-6	-	-	CASSLGPGPTREQYF	TGTGCCAGCAGCTTGGGACCGGGACCCACGAGGGAGCAGTACTTC
TRBJ1-4	TRBV11-2	-	-	CASSSGSQPYEKLFF	TGTGCCAGCAGCTCCGGTTCCCAACCCTATGAAAAACTGTTTTTT
TRBJ1-5	TRBV6-6	-	-	CASSYGRGSNQPQHF	TGTGCCAGCAGTTACGGTAGGGGTAGCAATCAGCCCCAGCATTTT
TRBJ1-2	TRBV7-2	-	-	CASSLRTVGGYTF	TGTGCCAGCAGCTTACGGACGGTGGGTGGCTACACCTTC
TRBJ2-2	TRBV5-1	-	-	CASSLGYGTPGTGELFF	TGCGCCAGCAGCTTGGGTTATGGGACCCCAGGAACCGGGGAGCTGTTTTTT
TRBJ2-3	TRBV18	once	TRBD2	CASSPSGTTSTDTQYF	TGTGCCAGCTCACCGTCCGGGACTACTAGCACAGATACGCAGTATTTT
TRBJ1-4	TRBV2	-	TRBD1	CASRAGTGGRNEKLFF	TGTGCCAGCAGAGCCGGGACAGGTGGCCGTAATGAAAAACTGTTTTTT
TRBJ2-1	TRBV11-3	-	-	CASSLGGGVSYNEQFF	TGTGCCAGCAGCTTAGGTGGAGGGGTTTCTTACAATGAGCAGTTCTTC
TRBJ2-1	TRBV6-5	once	TRBD2	CATSGVLSYNEQFF	TGTGCCACGAGCGGGGTACTTTCCTACAATGAGCAGTTCTTC
TRBJ2-1	TRBV4-3	-	TRBD2	CASSQVGSGRYNEQFF	TGCGCCAGCAGCCAAGTGGGTAGCGGGAGATACAATGAGCAGTTCTTC
TRBJ1-4	TRBV5-4	-	TRBD1	CASSLVVTGGELFF	TGTGCCAGCAGCTTGGTCGTGACAGGGGGCGAACTGTTTTTT
TRBJ2-7	TRBV25-1	-	TRBD2	CASSELASGEQYF	TGTGCCAGCAGTGAGTTAGCTAGCGGCGAGCAGTACTTC
TRBJ2-4	TRBV28	-	TRBD1	CASSLTGGERNIQYF	TGTGCCAGCAGTTTAACAGGGGGCGAGAGAAACATTCAGTACTTC
TRBJ2-1	TRBV23-1	-	-	CASSQPPRGGFYNEQFF	TGCGCCAGCAGTCAGCCACCTCGTGGGGGTTTCTACAATGAGCAGTTCTTC
TRBJ2-2	TRBV19	once	-	CASSTRFTSILGGELFF	TGTGCCAGTAGTACCCGGTTTACTAGCATCTTAGGCGGGGAGCTGTTTTTT
TRBJ2-3	TRBV7-3	-	-	CASSPGGDTQYF	TGTGCCAGCAGCCCCGGCGGGGATACGCAGTATTTT
TRBJ1-1	TRBV7-6	-	TRBD1	CASSLGASGTGNTEAFF	TGTGCCAGCAGCTTAGGGGCTTCCGGGACAGGGAACACTGAAGCTTTCTTT
TRBJ2-1	TRBV2	-	-	CASPLVSYNEQFF	TGTGCCAGCCCCCTGGTCTCCTACAATGAGCAGTTCTTC
TRBJ2-2	TRBV5-1	-	-	CASSLEGTPNTGELFF	TGCGCCAGCAGCTTAGAGGGGACCCCGAACACCGGGGAGCTGTTTTTT
TRBJ1-4	TRBV14	-	-	CASSHRRGNEKLFF	TGTGCCAGCAGCCACCGCAGGGGAAATGAAAAACTGTTTTTT
TRBJ2-5	TRBV19	-	-	CASSTGKQETQYF	TGTGCCAGTAGTACAGGGAAACAAGAGACCCAGTACTTC
TRBJ2-7	TRBV18	-	-	CASSPGATGNYEQYF	TGTGCCAGCTCACCGGGCGCCACGGGCAACTACGAGCAGTACTTC
TRBJ2-2	TRBV9	-	TRBD2	CASSAGPTGLTVAGELFF	TGTGCCAGCAGCGCCGGCCCAACGGGACTAACGGTAGCCGGGGAGCTGTTTTTT
TRBJ2-3	TRBV9	-	-	CASSVFDRRTDTQYF	TGTGCCAGCAGCGTATTCGACAGACGTACAGATACGCAGTATTTT
TRBJ2-5	TRBV27	-	-	CASSLGGIGTQYF	TGTGCCAGCAGCCTTGGAGGGATTGGGACCCAGTACTTC
TRBJ2-1	TRBV5-4	-	TRBD1	CASSLRDRPYNEQFF	TGTGCCAGCAGCTTGCGGGACAGACCCTACAATGAGCAGTTCTTC
TRBJ1-4	TRBV27	-	TRBD1	CASSLLRGQGTNEKLFF	TGTGCCAGCAGTTTACTTAGGGGGCAAGGAACTAATGAAAAACTGTTTTTT
TRBJ1-4	TRBV5-5	-	-	CASSFSEVPNEKLFF	TGTGCCAGCAGCTTTTCAGAGGTACCTAATGAAAAACTGTTTTTT
TRBJ1-2	TRBV2	-	-	CASRVATIITF	TGTGCCAGCAGAGTAGCAACGATTATTACCTTC
TRBJ1-5	TRBV19	-	-	CASSIDRGSNQPQHF	TGTGCCAGTAGTATAGACAGGGGAAGCAATCAGCCCCAGCATTTT
TRBJ2-5	TRBV19	-	TRBD2	CASSIVSSGGQETQYF	TGTGCCAGTAGTATTGTGTCTAGCGGGGGCCAAGAGACCCAGTACTTC
TRBJ2-3	TRBV5-6	once	TRBD2	CASSPLAGSTDTQYF	TGTGCCAGCAGCCCTTTAGCGGGGTCCACAGATACGCAGTATTTT
TRBJ2-3	TRBV7-9	-	-	CASSQRSGDTQYF	TGTGCCAGCAGCCAACGATCTGGGGATACGCAGTATTTT
TRBJ2-3	TRBV11-2	-	-	CASSLADFTDTQYF	TGTGCCAGCAGCTTAGCCGATTTCACAGATACGCAGTATTTT